This TCR beta chain was captured in a study of cytomegalovirus exposure and HLA in healthy donors. General study points: Cytomegalovirus status was reportedly diagnosed by the classifier with high specificity and sensitivity.

Details on this clone: Its antigen is not identified.

The donors were in the roughly 130-subject validation cohort, distinct from the roughly 700-subject first cohort. V lost 6 bases to trimming and J lost 8 bases; unmatched junction nucleotides: 10. In germline, CDR1 is GTSNPN, CDR2 SVGIG (reference sequence). CDR3 length equals 14 residues. Assay: immunoSEQ multiplex PCR; the TCRdb copy retains only in-frame clones and omits some. This table has approximately 160,000 clones, approximately 86% appearing once. The chain recombines TRBV30 with TRBJ2-3; 11 nucleotides line up with TRBD2. This receptor was identified in a woman aged 18-30 years in good health and CMV-seronegative. Sequenced: PBMCs. The CDR3, as DNA: TGTGCCTGTATTAGCGGGGGGGCATTCGGTACGCAGTATTTT. Amino acid sequence: CACISGGAFGTQYF. Variable domain in full (rest from reference TRBV30 and TRBJ2-3): SQTIHQWPATLVQPVGSPLSLECTVEGTSNPNLYWYRQAAGRGLQLLFYSVGIGQISSEVPQNLSASRPQDRQFILSSKKLLLSDSGFYLCACISGGAFGTQYFGPGTRLTVL.